Below, 22 T cell receptor beta chains from the same sample are listed, as sequenced in a study of T cells in Graves' hyperthyroidism and ophthalmopathy. Amplified TCR beta CDR3 regions came from RNA transcripts. Primed by the HTBI set, a first-round RT-PCR was run on the TCR CDR3. TCRdb processed the multiplex PCR reads anew with MiXCR; each CDR3 protein has one entry. The sample contains more than 500,000 distinct CDR3 sequences, 40% to 55% of which appear only once. Sequenced: peripheral blood or thyroid tissue (not recorded which). Every receptor here comes from an adult woman with Graves' disease, either hyperthyroidism or ophthalmopathy (not recorded which).

V usage is TRBV10-3 and J usage is TRBJ2-6; 9 bases are a match to TRBD2. Germline CDR1 is ENHRY and CDR2 is SYGVKD. With 5 bases clipped from V and 4 bases from J, the junction kept 6 bases outside the gene matches. The length of the CDR3 is 16 residues. The CDR3 sequence is CAISRGRASGANVLTF. CDR3 DNA: TGTGCCATCAGTCGCGGGAGGGCATCGGGGGCCAACGTCCTGACTTTC.

The chain recombines TRBV11-2 with TRBJ2-7; D gene ambiguous. CDR1 and CDR2 from the germline V gene are SGHAT and FQNNGV. The CDR3 is 15 amino acids. Trimming stripped 1 base from V and 0 bases from J, with 10 bases between. CDR3 DNA: TGTGCCAGCAGCTTAGCGTGGTGGGGCTCCTACGAGCAGTACTTC. Protein: CASSLAWWGSYEQYF.

This clonotype was found many times. J is TRBJ2-6 and V is TRBV15; possibly TRBD2 for D (6 bases). V was trimmed by 0 bases and J by 3 bases, leaving 9 bases between them. Germline V CDR1 and CDR2: LNHNV, YYDKDF (reference sequence). The CDR3 loop spans 16 amino acids. The DNA for the CDR3 is TGTGCCACCAGCAGAGATATCGGGAGTGGGGCCAACGTCCTGACTTTC. Translated, it gives CATSRDIGSGANVLTF.

This clonotype was observed a single time. The chain employs TRBV4-2 and TRBJ2-1, with no clear D. CDR1 and CDR2 from the germline V gene are LGHNA and YNFKEQ. V shed 5 bases and J shed 5 bases, with 13 bases lying between them. The CDR3 loop spans 14 amino acids. The CDR3 sequence: CASSSRRADNEQFF. The CDR3 DNA follows: TGTGCCAGCAGCTCAAGAAGGGCGGACAATGAGCAGTTCTTC.

This clonotype came up many times. The rearrangement links TRBV20-1 to TRBJ2-7, with 8 bases matching TRBD2. The CDR3 runs 13 residues. The germline V gene encodes CDR1 DFQATT and CDR2 SNEGSKA (reference sequence). V lost 7 bases to trimming and J lost 1 base; unmatched junction nucleotides: 6. The CDR3 sequence is CSGLAPGSYEQYF. CDR3 sequence (DNA): TGCAGTGGACTAGCGCCAGGTTCCTACGAGCAGTACTTC.

This clonotype was counted at least ten times. This chain uses TRBV7-2 with TRBJ2-7; 8 positions match TRBD2. The CDR3 spans 14 residues. Germline trimming cut 4 bases from V and 3 bases from J; bases unmatched to any gene: 5. The germline CDR1 and CDR2 sequences are SGHTA and FQGNSA. This CDR3 reads CASSSPSGSYEQYF. The CDR3 DNA sequence: TGTGCCAGCAGCTCCCCCAGCGGGAGCTACGAGCAGTACTTC.

This rearrangement joins TRBV7-2 to TRBJ1-4, with D tentatively TRBD1 (5 bases). Trimming removed 6 bases at V and 3 bases at J, with 14 bases between. Germline values: CDR1 SGHTA, CDR2 FQGNSA. The CDR3 spans 15 residues. The CDR3 DNA reads as TGTGCCAGCAGGCCGACGACAGCCGCTAATGAAAAACTGTTTTTT. Its protein is CASRPTTAANEKLFF.

The gene calls are TRBV11-2 and TRBJ2-2; no reliable D call. Trimming left V 5 bases short and J 3 bases short, with 7 bases between. Germline assignment: CDR1 SGHAT and CDR2 FQNNGV. CDR3 length: 13 amino acids. The CDR3 spells CASSPWDTGELFF. The CDR3 DNA reads as TGTGCCAGCAGCCCTTGGGACACCGGGGAGCTGTTTTTT.

The chain links TRBV19 to TRBJ1-5; no definite D call. The CDR3 contains 17 residues. V lost 4 bases, J lost 0 bases, and 16 bases lay in between. CDR1 LNHDA and CDR2 SQIVND come from the germline V gene (reference sequence). In DNA, the CDR3 is TGTGCCAGTAGTACCCGACCGCCAAAGAATAGCAATCAGCCCCAGCATTTT. Translation gives CASSTRPPKNSNQPQHF.

This clonotype was recorded at least ten times. This chain uses TRBV9 with TRBJ2-2; D unresolved. The CDR3 has 13 residues. The V end lost 3 bases, the J end lost 1 base, and 4 bases lay between the germline ends. In germline, CDR1 is SGDLS, CDR2 YYNGEE. The CDR3 coding sequence is TGTGCCAGCAGCGACTGGAACACCGGGGAGCTGTTTTTT. It encodes CASSDWNTGELFF.

V usage is TRBV7-2 and J usage is TRBJ2-7; 8 positions match TRBD2. Germline CDR1 SGHTA, CDR2 FQGNSA. The CDR3 has 15 amino acids. Losses at the gene ends were 4 bases for V and 7 bases for J; bases not matched to a gene: 12. The CDR3 reads CASSSQLAGLNEQYF. CDR3 bases: TGTGCCAGCAGCTCTCAGTTAGCGGGATTGAATGAGCAGTACTTC.

The chain joins TRBV19 to TRBJ1-5, with 8 bases identical to TRBD1. The germline CDR1 and CDR2 sequences are LNHDA and SQIVND (reference sequence). V was clipped by 5 bases and J by 1 base; unmatched bases: 7. This CDR3 has 16 amino acids. The CDR3 DNA is TGTGCCAGTAGTTCTGGGCAGGGGGCGAGCAATCAGCCCCAGCATTTT. Its translation: CASSSGQGASNQPQHF.

The J gene is TRBJ2-7, the V gene TRBV11-2; TRBD1 matches at 12 bases. From germline, CDR1 is SGHAT and CDR2 FQNNGV. The junction had 4 bases not matched to a gene; V was cut back by 6 bases and J by 7 bases. CDR3 size: 13 residues. CDR3 sequence: CASSWDRGQEQYF. The CDR3 DNA reads as TGTGCCAGCAGTTGGGACAGGGGGCAGGAGCAGTACTTC. Drawing the rest from reference TRBV11-2 and TRBJ2-7, the complete variable domain is EAGVAQSPRYKIIEKRQSVAFWCNPISGHATLYWYQQILGQGPKLLIQFQNNGVVDDSQLPKDRFSAERLKGVDSTLKIQPAKLEDSAVYLCASSWDRGQEQYFGPGTRLTVT.

As regards this clonotype: The junction and the germline gene differ at one end; a read error may be behind it. V and J are TRBV7-2 and TRBJ2-7, with a tentative D call TRBD2 (5 bases). The germline V gene has CDR1 SGHTA and CDR2 FQGNSA. This CDR3 spans 14 amino acids. The CDR3 nucleotides read TGTGCCAGCGGCTTAGGAGCGGAGGCCTACGAGCAGTACTTC. It encodes CASGLGAEAYEQYF.

The table lists this clonotype with many counts. The V call is TRBV20-1, the J call TRBJ2-5; D is possibly TRBD1 or TRBD2 (5 bases each). The CDR3 extends over 14 amino acids. V shed 6 bases and J shed 2 bases, with 16 bases lying between them. Germline V gene sequence: CDR1 DFQATT, CDR2 SNEGSKA (reference sequence). DNA of the CDR3: TGCAGTGCAGGGGAGATGCGGGCACAAGAGACCCAGTACTTC. Protein: CSAGEMRAQETQYF.

The J gene is TRBJ1-1, the V gene TRBV25-1; 8 bases are a match to TRBD1. CDR1 and CDR2 (germline): MGHDK, SYGVNS. The CDR3 has 16 amino acids. V shed 6 bases and J 1 base; nucleotides not matched to a gene: 10. CDR3 residues: CASSAGTGMWNTEAFF. The DNA of the CDR3 is TGTGCCAGCAGCGCGGGGACAGGAATGTGGAACACTGAAGCTTTCTTT. The whole variable domain, filled in from reference TRBV25-1 and TRBJ1-1, reads EADIYQTPRYLVIGTGKKITLECSQTMGHDKMYWYQQDPGMELHLIHYSYGVNSTEKGDLSSESTVSRIRTEHFPLTLESARPSHTSQYLCASSAGTGMWNTEAFFGQGTRLTVV.

The CDR3: CASSLGGFNQPQHF. DNA of the CDR3: TGTGCCAGCAGCCTAGGCGGATTCAATCAGCCCCAGCATTTT. V gene TRBV14 combines with J gene TRBJ1-5; no clear D. Trimming removed 4 bases from V and 3 bases from J, with 10 bases in between. Germline-derived CDR1 and CDR2 are SGHDN and FVKESK. CDR3 length equals 14 residues.

This chain uses TRBV29-1 with TRBJ2-7, with 8 nucleotides matching TRBD2. Losses at the gene ends were 4 bases for V and 7 bases for J; bases not matched to a gene: 9. Germline V gives CDR1 SQVTM, CDR2 ANQGSEA. The length of the CDR3 is 13 residues. Written as DNA, the CDR3 is TGCAGCGTTGCCGGGGGGGCTTACAATGAGCAGTACTTC. Residues: CSVAGGAYNEQYF.

This clonotype was picked up a small number of times. The rearrangement links TRBV6-5 to TRBJ2-7; no firm D call. This CDR3 spans 14 amino acids. The V end lost 6 bases, the J end lost 1 base, and 13 bases lay between the germline ends. Germline CDR1 is MNHEY and CDR2 is SVGAGI. The CDR3 region has the DNA TGTGCCAGCAGCCCTCGCAGCCTTTCCTACGAGCAGTACTTC. Translated: CASSPRSLSYEQYF.

The chain employs TRBV27 and TRBJ1-2; D remains ambiguous. V lost 2 bases, J lost 0 bases, and 13 bases lay in between. The CDR3 runs 16 residues. The V gene's germline CDR1 is MNHEY and CDR2 SMNVEV (reference sequence). CDR3 in DNA: TGTGCCAGCAGTTTACGTCGGAGGTCTTCTAACTATGGCTACACCTTC. Its translation is CASSLRRRSSNYGYTF.

This clonotype was seen at least ten times. The rearrangement uses TRBV6-5 and TRBJ1-1; D not certain. CDR1 and CDR2 (germline): MNHEY, SVGAGI. The CDR3 extends over 13 amino acids. V dropped 6 bases and J dropped 5 bases, with 13 bases sitting between them. CDR3 coding DNA: TGTGCCAGCAGCCGCCTACTAGGTACTGAAGCTTTCTTT. Translating gives CASSRLLGTEAFF.

This clonotype is a singleton in its sample. The V and J genes are TRBV29-1 and TRBJ1-1; D call uncertain. V lost 8 bases, J lost 4 bases, and 17 bases lay in between. The CDR3 is 13 amino acids. Germline loops: CDR1 SQVTM, CDR2 ANQGSEA. In nucleotides, the CDR3 is TGCAGCAGCCAGGCCCCGGGTACCACTGAAGCTTTCTTT. It codes for CSSQAPGTTEAFF.